This T cell receptor beta chain appears in the sequencing data of a study of T cells after yellow fever vaccination. Study observations and caveats: Shared CD4/CD8 clonotypes were a small share, likely from convergent recombination.

This clonotype was seen at least ten times. Its antigen is not identified. Making TCR cDNA involved 5'RACE template switching, which added UMIs and a universal primer site. TCRdb reprocessed the 5' RACE reads with MiXCR, giving one entry per CDR3 protein. The data hold more than 350,000 distinct CDR3 sequences, with under 14% observed a single time. Germline lookup yields CDR1 LGHNA and CDR2 YSLEER. The CDR3 is 18 amino acids. Trimming shortened V by 2 bases and J by 0 bases, and 16 bases separated the two germline ends. The source was PBMCs, collected on the day of the first yellow fever vaccination. The source is a man between 18 and 29 years old who received the YFV17D yellow fever vaccine. V and J are TRBV4-3 and TRBJ2-2, with D tentatively TRBD1 (5 bases). CDR3 DNA: TGCGCCAGCAGCCAACTCTTCCGGGCAGGGACGAACACCGGGGAGCTGTTTTTT. Amino acids: CASSQLFRAGTNTGELFF.